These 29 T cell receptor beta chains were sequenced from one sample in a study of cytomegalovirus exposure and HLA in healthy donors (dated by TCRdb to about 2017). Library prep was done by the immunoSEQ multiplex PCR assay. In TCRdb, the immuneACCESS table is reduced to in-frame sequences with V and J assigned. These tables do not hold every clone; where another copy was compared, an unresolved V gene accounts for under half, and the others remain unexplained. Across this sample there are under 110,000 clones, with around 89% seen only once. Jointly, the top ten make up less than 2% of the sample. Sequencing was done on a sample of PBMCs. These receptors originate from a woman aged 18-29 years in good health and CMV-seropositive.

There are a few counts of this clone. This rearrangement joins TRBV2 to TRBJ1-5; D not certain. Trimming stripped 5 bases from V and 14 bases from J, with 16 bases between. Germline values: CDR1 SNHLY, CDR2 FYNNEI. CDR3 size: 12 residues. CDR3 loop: CASSTQAREKHF. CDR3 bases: TGTGCCAGCAGTACCCAAGCAAGAGAGAAGCATTTT.

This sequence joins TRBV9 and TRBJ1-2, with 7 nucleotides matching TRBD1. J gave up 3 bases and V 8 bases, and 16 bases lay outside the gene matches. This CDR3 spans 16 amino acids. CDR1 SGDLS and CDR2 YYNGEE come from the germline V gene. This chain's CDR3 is CASSPGVGQEYYGYTF. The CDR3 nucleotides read TGTGCCAGTTCCCCGGGGGTAGGACAGGAGTACTATGGCTACACCTTC.

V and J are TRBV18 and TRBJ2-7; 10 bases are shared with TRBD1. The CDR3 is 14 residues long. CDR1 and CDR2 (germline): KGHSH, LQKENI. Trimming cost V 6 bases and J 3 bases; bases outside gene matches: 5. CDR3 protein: CASSLDRGIYEQYV. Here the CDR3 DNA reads TGTGCCAGCTCTCTGGACAGGGGGATCTACGAGCAGTACGTC.

The CDR3 region has the DNA TGTGCCAGCAGTTCACAGGGAGAGACCCAGTACTTC. Translation: CASSSQGETQYF. J is TRBJ2-5 and V is TRBV5-6; the D gene is possibly TRBD1 (6 bases). The CDR3 covers 12 residues. CDR1 SGHDT and CDR2 YYEEEE come from the germline V gene. V dropped 5 bases and J dropped 4 bases, with 9 bases sitting between them. The variable domain in full, completed from reference TRBV5-6 and TRBJ2-5, reads DAGVTQSPTHLIKTRGQQVTLRCSPKSGHDTVSWYQQALGQGPQFIFQYYEEEERQRGNFPDRFSGHQFPNYSSELNVNALLLGDSALYLCASSSQGETQYFGPGTRLLVL.

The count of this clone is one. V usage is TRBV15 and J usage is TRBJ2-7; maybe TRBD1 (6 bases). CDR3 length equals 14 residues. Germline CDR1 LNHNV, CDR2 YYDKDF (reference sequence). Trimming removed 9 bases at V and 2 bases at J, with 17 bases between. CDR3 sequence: CATSETGLTYEQYF. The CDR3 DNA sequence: TGTGCCACGAGCGAAACAGGGCTTACCTACGAGCAGTACTTC.

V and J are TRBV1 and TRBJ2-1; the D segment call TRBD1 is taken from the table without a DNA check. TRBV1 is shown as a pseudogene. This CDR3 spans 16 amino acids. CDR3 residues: CTSSLPGQGAYNEQFF. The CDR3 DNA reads TGCACCAGCAGCCTTCCGGGACAGGGGGCCTACAATGAGCAGTTCTTC.

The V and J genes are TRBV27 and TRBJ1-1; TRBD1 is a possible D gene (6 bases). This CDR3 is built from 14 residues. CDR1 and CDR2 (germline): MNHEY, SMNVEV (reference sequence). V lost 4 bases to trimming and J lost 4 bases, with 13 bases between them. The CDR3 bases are TGTGCCAGCAGTTCACACAGGGTGGGCACTGAAGCTTTCTTT. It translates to CASSSHRVGTEAFF.

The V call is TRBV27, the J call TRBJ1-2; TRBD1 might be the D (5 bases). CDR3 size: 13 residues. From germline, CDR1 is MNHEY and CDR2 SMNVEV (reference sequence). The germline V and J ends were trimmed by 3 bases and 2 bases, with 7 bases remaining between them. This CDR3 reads CASSFGGNYGYTF. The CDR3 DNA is TGTGCCAGCAGTTTCGGGGGGAACTATGGCTACACCTTC.

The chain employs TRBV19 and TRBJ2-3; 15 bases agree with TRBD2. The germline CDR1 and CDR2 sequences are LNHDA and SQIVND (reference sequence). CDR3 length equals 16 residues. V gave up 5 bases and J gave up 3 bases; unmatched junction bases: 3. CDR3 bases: TGTGCCAGTAGTTCGGGACTAGCGGGGGGTACAGATACGCAGTATTTT. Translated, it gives CASSSGLAGGTDTQYF.

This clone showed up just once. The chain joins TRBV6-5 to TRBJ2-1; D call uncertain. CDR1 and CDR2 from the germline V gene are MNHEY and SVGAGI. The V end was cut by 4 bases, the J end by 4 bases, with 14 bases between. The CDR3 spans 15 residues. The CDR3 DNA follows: TGTGCCAGCAGTTCACTTACTAATCAATACAATGAGCAGTTCTTC. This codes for CASSSLTNQYNEQFF.

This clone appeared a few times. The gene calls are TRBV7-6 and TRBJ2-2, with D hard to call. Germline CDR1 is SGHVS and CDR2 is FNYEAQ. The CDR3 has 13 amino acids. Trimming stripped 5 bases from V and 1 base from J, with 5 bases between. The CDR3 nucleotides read TGTGCCAGCAGCCCAGGGAACACCGGGGAGCTGTTTTTT. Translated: CASSPGNTGELFF.

In nucleotides, the CDR3 is TGTGCCAGCCAGGCGGGCCAGGGGCCGTCGGAGACCCAGTACTTC. Protein sequence: CASQAGQGPSETQYF. This rearrangement joins TRBV6-6 to TRBJ2-5, with D perhaps TRBD1 (6 bases). CDR1 MNHNY and CDR2 SVGAGI come from the germline V gene (reference sequence). Trimming stripped 8 bases from V and 5 bases from J, with 21 bases between. This CDR3 is 15 amino acids long.

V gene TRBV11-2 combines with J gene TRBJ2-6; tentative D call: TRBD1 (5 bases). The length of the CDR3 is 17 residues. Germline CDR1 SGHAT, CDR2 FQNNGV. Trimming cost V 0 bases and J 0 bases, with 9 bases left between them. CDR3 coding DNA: TGTGCCAGCAGCTTAGATCCAGGGAACTCTGGGGCCAACGTCCTGACTTTC. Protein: CASSLDPGNSGANVLTF.

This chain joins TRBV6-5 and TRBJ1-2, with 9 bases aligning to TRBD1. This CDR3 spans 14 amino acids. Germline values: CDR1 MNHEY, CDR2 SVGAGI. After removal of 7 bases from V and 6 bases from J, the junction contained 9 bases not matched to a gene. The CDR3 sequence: CASKPTGGRDGYTF. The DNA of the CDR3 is TGTGCCAGCAAGCCAACAGGGGGCAGAGATGGCTACACCTTC.

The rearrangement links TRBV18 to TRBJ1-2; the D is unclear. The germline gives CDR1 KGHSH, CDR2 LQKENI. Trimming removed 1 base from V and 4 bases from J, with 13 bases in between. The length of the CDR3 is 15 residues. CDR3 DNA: TGTGCCAGCTCACCACGGTCGCGGGGATTCTATGGCTACACCTTC. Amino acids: CASSPRSRGFYGYTF.

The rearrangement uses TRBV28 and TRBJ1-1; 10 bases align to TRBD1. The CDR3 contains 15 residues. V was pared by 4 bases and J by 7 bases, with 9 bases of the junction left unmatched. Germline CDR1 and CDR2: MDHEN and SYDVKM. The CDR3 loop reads CASSSYLTGGYEAFF. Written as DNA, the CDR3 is TGTGCCAGCAGTTCCTACTTGACAGGGGGCTATGAAGCTTTCTTT.

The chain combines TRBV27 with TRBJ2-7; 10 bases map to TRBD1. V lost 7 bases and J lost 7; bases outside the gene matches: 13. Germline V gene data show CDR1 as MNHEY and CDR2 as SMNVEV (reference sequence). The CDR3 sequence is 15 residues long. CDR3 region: CASTPPGQGSWEQYV. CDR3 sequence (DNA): TGTGCCAGCACGCCTCCGGGACAGGGGTCCTGGGAGCAGTACGTC.

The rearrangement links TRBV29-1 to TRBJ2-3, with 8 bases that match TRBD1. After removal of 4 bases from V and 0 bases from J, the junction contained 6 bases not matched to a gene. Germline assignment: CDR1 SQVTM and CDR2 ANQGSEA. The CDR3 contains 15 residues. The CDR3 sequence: CSVATGGTSTDTQYF. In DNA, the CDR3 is TGCAGCGTTGCCACAGGGGGGACTAGCACAGATACGCAGTATTTT.

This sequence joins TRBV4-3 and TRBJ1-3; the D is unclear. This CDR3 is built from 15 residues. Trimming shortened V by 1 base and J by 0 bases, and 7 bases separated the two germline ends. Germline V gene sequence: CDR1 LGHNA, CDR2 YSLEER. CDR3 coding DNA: TGCGCCAGCAGCCAAGGGAGAGTCTCTGGAAACACCATATATTTT. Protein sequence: CASSQGRVSGNTIYF.

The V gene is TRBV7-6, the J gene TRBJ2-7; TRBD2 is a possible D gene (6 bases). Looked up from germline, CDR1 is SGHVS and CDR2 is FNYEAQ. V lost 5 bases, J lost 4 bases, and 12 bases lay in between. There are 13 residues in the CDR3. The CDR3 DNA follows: TGTGCCAGCAGCCCGTCGGAGGGGTACGAGCAGTACTTC. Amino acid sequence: CASSPSEGYEQYF.

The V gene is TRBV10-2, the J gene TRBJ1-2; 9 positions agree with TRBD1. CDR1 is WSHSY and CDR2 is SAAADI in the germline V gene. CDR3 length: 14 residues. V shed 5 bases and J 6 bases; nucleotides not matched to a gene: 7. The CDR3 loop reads CASSLRQGEDGYTF. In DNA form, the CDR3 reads TGCGCCAGCAGTCTCAGACAGGGGGAAGATGGCTACACCTTC.

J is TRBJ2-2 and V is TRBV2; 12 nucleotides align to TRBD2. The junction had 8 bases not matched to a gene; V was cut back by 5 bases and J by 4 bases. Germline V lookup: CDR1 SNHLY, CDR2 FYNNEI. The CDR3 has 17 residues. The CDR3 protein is CASSLSSGGAGTGELFF. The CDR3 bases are TGTGCCAGCAGTCTTTCTAGCGGGGGGGCCGGCACCGGGGAGCTGTTTTTT.

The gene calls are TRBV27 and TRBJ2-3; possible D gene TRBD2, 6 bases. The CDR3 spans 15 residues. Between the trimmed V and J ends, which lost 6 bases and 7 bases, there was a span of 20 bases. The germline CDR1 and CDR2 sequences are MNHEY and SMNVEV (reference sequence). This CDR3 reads CASSTPGGPLYTQYF. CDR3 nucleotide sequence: TGTGCCAGCAGCACCCCCGGGGGACCTCTGTATACGCAGTATTTT.

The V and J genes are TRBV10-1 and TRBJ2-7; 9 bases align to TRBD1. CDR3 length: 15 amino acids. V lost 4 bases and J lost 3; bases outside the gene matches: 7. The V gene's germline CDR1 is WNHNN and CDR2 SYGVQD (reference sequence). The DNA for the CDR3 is TGCGCCAGCAGTGCCGGACAGGGGTATAGCTACGAGCAGTACTTC. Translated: CASSAGQGYSYEQYF.

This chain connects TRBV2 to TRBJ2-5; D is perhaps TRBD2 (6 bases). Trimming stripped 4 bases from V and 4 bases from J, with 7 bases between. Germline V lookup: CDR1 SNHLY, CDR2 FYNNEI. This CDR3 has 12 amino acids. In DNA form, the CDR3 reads TGTGCCAGCAGTGGACTAGGAGAGACCCAGTACTTC. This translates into CASSGLGETQYF.

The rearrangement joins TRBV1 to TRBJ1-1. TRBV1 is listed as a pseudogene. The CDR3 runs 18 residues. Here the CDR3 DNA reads TGCACCAGCAGCCAATTTTTTCCGGGGTCCCTACTGAACACTGAAGCTTTCTTT. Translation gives CTSSQFFPGSLLNTEAFF.

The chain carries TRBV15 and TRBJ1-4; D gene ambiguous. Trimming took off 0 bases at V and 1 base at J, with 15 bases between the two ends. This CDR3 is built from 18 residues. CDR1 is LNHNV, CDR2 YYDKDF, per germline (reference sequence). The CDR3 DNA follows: TGTGCCACCAGCAGAGATCCTGCGTCGGTTGGAACTAATGAAAAACTGTTTTTT. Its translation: CATSRDPASVGTNEKLFF.

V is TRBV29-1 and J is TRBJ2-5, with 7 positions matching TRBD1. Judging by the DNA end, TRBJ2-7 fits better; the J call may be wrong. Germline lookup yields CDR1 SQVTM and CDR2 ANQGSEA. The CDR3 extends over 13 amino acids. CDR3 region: CSVSGGSRYEQYF. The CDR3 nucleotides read TGCAGCGTCTCAGGGGGTTCCAGGTACGAGCAGTACTTC.

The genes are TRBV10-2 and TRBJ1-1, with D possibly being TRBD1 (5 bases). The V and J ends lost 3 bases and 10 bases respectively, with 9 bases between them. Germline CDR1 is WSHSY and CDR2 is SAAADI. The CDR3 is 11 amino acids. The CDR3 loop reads CASSDGGSAFF. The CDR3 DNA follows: TGCGCCAGCAGTGATGGGGGGTCAGCTTTCTTT.